The 24 T cell receptor beta chains reported below all come from one sample, sequenced in a study of radiotherapy plus CTLA-4 blockade in lung cancer. Assay: immunoSEQ multiplex PCR; the TCRdb copy retains only in-frame clones and omits some. Altogether more than 95,000 clones are present, approximately 74% being singletons, with the ten largest covering about 3%. The sample in question was peripheral blood, obtained from a patient treated with radiotherapy plus ipilimumab. The receptors were sampled from a human donor with non-small cell lung cancer who had a partial response to radiotherapy plus ipilimumab. Some clones in this sample may be carry-over from other donors' samples.

The chain combines TRBV10-3 with TRBJ2-4; 14 positions match TRBD2. V shed 10 bases, J shed 8 bases, and the junction held 7 bases outside the gene matches. CDR1 is ENHRY and CDR2 is SYGVKD in the germline V gene. The CDR3 covers 14 residues. Here the CDR3 reads CATGTSGGGDIQYF. CDR3 sequence (DNA): TGTGCCACCGGGACTAGCGGGGGCGGCGACATTCAGTACTTC.

The chain couples TRBV7-6 to TRBJ1-1, with D possibly being TRBD1 (5 bases). The length of the CDR3 is 16 residues. V lost 1 base and J 4 bases, leaving 16 bases between the germline ends. Germline loops: CDR1 SGHVS, CDR2 FNYEAQ. CDR3 in amino acids: CASSLGTGGRSTEAFF. CDR3 in DNA: TGTGCCAGCAGCTTAGGGACGGGGGGTCGAAGCACTGAAGCTTTCTTT. The full variable domain, its missing parts supplied by reference TRBV7-6 and TRBJ1-1, is GAGVSQSPRYKVTKRGQDVALRCDPISGHVSLYWYRQALGQGPEFLTYFNYEAQQDKSGLPNDRFSAERPEGSISTLTIQRTEQRDSAMYRCASSLGTGGRSTEAFFGQGTRLTVV.

This rearrangement joins TRBV7-3 to TRBJ2-1, with unresolved D. Trimming removed 2 bases at V and 5 bases at J, with 4 bases between. Per germline, CDR1 SGHTA and CDR2 FQGTGA. The CDR3 is made up of 12 amino acids. The CDR3 DNA sequence: TGTGCCAGCAGCTTATTAGACAATGAGCAGTTCTTC. Its translation: CASSLLDNEQFF.

V usage is TRBV4-3 and J usage is TRBJ1-4, with D maybe TRBD1 (6 bases). With 4 bases removed from V and 5 bases from J, the gap between germline ends came to 17 bases. This CDR3 contains 16 residues. Germline lookup yields CDR1 LGHNA and CDR2 YSLEER. For the CDR3, the DNA is TGCGCCAGCAGCCCGACCCCCAGGGGAGGGAATGAAAAACTGTTTTTT. It encodes CASSPTPRGGNEKLFF.

This chain uses TRBV18 with TRBJ1-1, with TRBD1 as a possible D gene (5 bases). V dropped 6 bases and J dropped 5 bases, with 10 bases sitting between them. The CDR3 length is 12 residues. Germline V CDR1 and CDR2: KGHSH, LQKENI. The CDR3 DNA is TGTGCCAGCTCCAGGGAGGGTACTGAAGCTTTCTTT. This gives the protein CASSREGTEAFF.

This chain connects TRBV5-1 to TRBJ1-5; TRBD1 agrees at 8 bases. The CDR3 loop spans 14 amino acids. Germline V gene data show CDR1 as SGHRS and CDR2 as YFSETQ. After removal of 4 bases from V and 7 bases from J, the junction contained 7 bases not matched to a gene. DNA for the CDR3: TGCGCCAGCAGCGTGGACAGGGCCGAGCAGCCCCAGCATTTT. Translating gives CASSVDRAEQPQHF.

The chain joins TRBV5-1 to TRBJ1-1; tentatively, D is TRBD1 (5 bases). Germline CDR1 is SGHRS and CDR2 is YFSETQ. This CDR3 contains 14 residues. Trimming cost V 3 bases and J 7 bases, with 16 bases left between them. CDR3 nucleotides: TGCGCCAGCAGCTCGTCCCAGGGTAACCGTGAAGCTTTCTTT. Translation gives CASSSSQGNREAFF.

The chain couples TRBV6-1 to TRBJ2-2, with 9 bases lining up with TRBD1. Trimming cost V 5 bases and J 6 bases; bases outside gene matches: 4. The length of the CDR3 is 14 residues. CDR1 MNHNS and CDR2 SASEGT come from the germline V gene. CDR3 nucleotide sequence: TGTGCCAGCAGTAGAGACAGGGGGGCCGGGGAGCTGTTTTTT. Translation: CASSRDRGAGELFF.

V is TRBV7-2 and J is TRBJ2-7, with 9 nucleotides matching TRBD2. The junction had 11 bases not matched to a gene; V was cut back by 7 bases and J by 4 bases. Germline CDR1 is SGHTA and CDR2 is FQGNSA. The CDR3 runs 15 residues. The CDR3 nucleotides are TGTGCCAGCACGAACATAGCGGGAGACCAGTACGAGCAGTACTTC. Its translation is CASTNIAGDQYEQYF.

A few counts support this clone. The CDR3 spells CASSFPHRDREYTEAFF. Here the CDR3 DNA reads TGTGCCAGCAGCTTCCCACACCGGGACAGGGAGTACACTGAAGCTTTCTTT. This chain links TRBV7-9 with TRBJ1-1, with 9 nucleotides matching TRBD1. In germline, CDR1 is SEHNR, CDR2 FQNEAQ (reference sequence). The CDR3 has 17 residues. Trimming at V came to 3 bases and at J to 3 bases, leaving 11 bases not matched to a gene.

The chain uses TRBV5-1 and TRBJ2-1, with 10 bases that match TRBD2. Per the germline V gene, CDR1 is SGHRS and CDR2 is YFSETQ. The CDR3 loop spans 19 amino acids. V trimming: 4 bases; J trimming: 5 bases; junction bases outside the gene matches: 18. The CDR3 sequence is CASSQLSGGSLRNNNEQFF. The CDR3 DNA reads TGCGCCAGCAGCCAACTTAGCGGGGGGTCCTTGCGGAATAACAATGAGCAGTTCTTC.

This clone was counted between two and nine times. This rearrangement joins TRBV6-1 to TRBJ1-1; TRBD1 is a possible D gene (5 bases). Trimming removed 7 bases from V and 4 bases from J, with 13 bases in between. The germline V gene encodes CDR1 MNHNS and CDR2 SASEGT. The CDR3 covers 13 residues. CDR3 residues: CASTPDSGTEAFF. CDR3 bases: TGTGCCAGCACCCCAGACAGTGGCACTGAAGCTTTCTTT.

The chain employs TRBV19 and TRBJ2-3, with 10 bases aligning to TRBD2. The CDR3 spans 15 residues. The germline CDR1 and CDR2 sequences are LNHDA and SQIVND (reference sequence). V lost 2 bases to trimming and J lost 1 base; unmatched junction nucleotides: 0. CDR3 loop: CASSILAGGTDTQYF. The DNA of the CDR3 is TGTGCCAGTAGTATACTAGCGGGGGGCACAGATACGCAGTATTTT.

This chain links TRBV4-2 with TRBJ1-2; 11 bases line up with TRBD1. V gave up 3 bases and J gave up 4 bases; unmatched junction bases: 4. The CDR3 sequence is 15 residues long. CDR1 and CDR2 from the germline V gene are LGHNA and YNFKEQ. In DNA, the CDR3 is TGTGCCAGCAGCCAGGACAGGGGGCAATCCTATGGCTACACCTTC. Its protein product is CASSQDRGQSYGYTF.

The chain combines TRBV6-5 with TRBJ2-5; 9 bases fit TRBD1. V dropped 5 bases and J dropped 0; count of bases not matched to a gene: 4. This CDR3 is built from 15 residues. CDR1 is MNHEY and CDR2 is SVGAGI in the germline V gene. The CDR3 DNA reads as TGTGCCAGCAGTATAGGGACAGGGTACCAAGAGACCCAGTACTTC. Its protein product is CASSIGTGYQETQYF.

This chain connects TRBV28 to TRBJ1-5, with D hard to call. CDR3 length: 15 amino acids. V was pared by 6 bases and J by 0 bases, with 12 bases between. Germline V lookup: CDR1 MDHEN, CDR2 SYDVKM. In nucleotides, the CDR3 is TGTGCCAGCAGGGGAGACAAAGTTAGCAATCAGCCCCAGCATTTT. Protein: CASRGDKVSNQPQHF.

This chain uses TRBV5-1 with TRBJ2-2; D ambiguous. Trimming left V 0 bases short and J 1 base short, with 7 bases between. The CDR3 sequence is 15 residues long. Germline V gene data show CDR1 as SGHRS and CDR2 as YFSETQ. CDR3 coding DNA: TGCGCCAGCAGCTTGGTACAAATGAACACCGGGGAGCTGTTTTTT. Translating it yields CASSLVQMNTGELFF.

The V gene is TRBV28, the J gene TRBJ1-5, with a weak D call TRBD1 (5 bases). This CDR3 is built from 14 residues. The V gene's germline CDR1 is MDHEN and CDR2 SYDVKM. V lost 6 bases, J lost 4 bases, and 13 bases lay in between. CDR3 residues: CASSWGGENQPQHF. CDR3 nucleotide sequence: TGTGCCAGCAGCTGGGGCGGGGAGAATCAGCCCCAGCATTTT.

The V call is TRBV5-6, the J call TRBJ2-7, with a weak D call TRBD1 (5 bases). This CDR3 comprises 19 residues. Germline V gives CDR1 SGHDT, CDR2 YYEEEE. Trimming removed 1 base at V and 2 bases at J, with 25 bases between. CDR3: CASSLSPIRGRAYTYEQYF. The CDR3, as DNA: TGTGCCAGCAGCTTGTCGCCAATAAGGGGCCGCGCATATACCTACGAGCAGTACTTC. Looking up the rest from reference TRBV5-6 and TRBJ2-7 gives the full variable domain: DAGVTQSPTHLIKTRGQQVTLRCSPKSGHDTVSWYQQALGQGPQFIFQYYEEEERQRGNFPDRFSGHQFPNYSSELNVNALLLGDSALYLCASSLSPIRGRAYTYEQYFGPGTRLTVT.

This clone is a singleton in its sample. This chain links TRBV2 with TRBJ2-7; 13 bases agree with TRBD2. The J segment lost 5 bases and the V segment lost 6 bases, leaving 7 bases of the junction unmatched. Germline loops: CDR1 SNHLY, CDR2 FYNNEI. The CDR3 spans 15 residues. The CDR3 here is CASRRTSGSLNEQYF. The CDR3 bases are TGTGCCAGCAGAAGGACTAGCGGGAGTCTTAACGAGCAGTACTTC.

This clone was counted only a few times. The chain links TRBV7-8 to TRBJ2-1; D unclear. Germline loops: CDR1 SGHVS, CDR2 FQNEAQ. The V end lost 8 bases, the J end lost 9 bases, and 14 bases lay between the germline ends. This CDR3 is built from 12 residues. In DNA, the CDR3 is TGTGCCAGCCTGTTTGTCACGGGTGAGCAGTTCTTC. Translation gives CASLFVTGEQFF. Full variable domain (rest looked up from reference TRBV7-8 and TRBJ2-1): GAGVSQSPRYKVAKRGQDVALRCDPISGHVSLFWYQQALGQGPEFLTYFQNEAQLDKSGLPSDRFFAERPEGSVSTLKIQRTQQEDSAVYLCASLFVTGEQFFGPGTRLTVL.

As regards this clone: A junction boundary mismatches the germline segment, possibly from a read error. The rearrangement joins TRBV7-9 to TRBJ2-7; the D is unclear. Germline lookup yields CDR1 SEHNR and CDR2 FQNEAQ (reference sequence). The CDR3 runs to 15 residues. CDR3 in DNA: TGTGCCAGCAGCTTGGCACAGCCCCGCTCCTACGGGCAGTACTTC. This encodes CASSLAQPRSYGQYF.

The sample holds a few counts of this clone. CDR3 residues: CASSRSGGYRSPQHF. CDR3 coding DNA: TGTGCCAGCAGTAGATCAGGGGGCTATAGAAGCCCCCAGCATTTT. This chain joins TRBV27 and TRBJ1-5; 8 positions agree with TRBD1. Trimming at V came to 5 bases and at J to 10 bases, leaving 13 bases not matched to a gene. This CDR3 is 15 amino acids long. The germline V gene encodes CDR1 MNHEY and CDR2 SMNVEV (reference sequence).

The V gene is TRBV6-6, the J gene TRBJ2-5; D remains ambiguous. This CDR3 is 13 amino acids long. Trimming removed 7 bases at V and 1 base at J, with 10 bases between. CDR1 is MNHNY and CDR2 is SVGAGI in the germline V gene (reference sequence). DNA for the CDR3: TGTGCCAGCATGAGATCCCTCCAAGAGACCCAGTACTTC. It specifies CASMRSLQETQYF.